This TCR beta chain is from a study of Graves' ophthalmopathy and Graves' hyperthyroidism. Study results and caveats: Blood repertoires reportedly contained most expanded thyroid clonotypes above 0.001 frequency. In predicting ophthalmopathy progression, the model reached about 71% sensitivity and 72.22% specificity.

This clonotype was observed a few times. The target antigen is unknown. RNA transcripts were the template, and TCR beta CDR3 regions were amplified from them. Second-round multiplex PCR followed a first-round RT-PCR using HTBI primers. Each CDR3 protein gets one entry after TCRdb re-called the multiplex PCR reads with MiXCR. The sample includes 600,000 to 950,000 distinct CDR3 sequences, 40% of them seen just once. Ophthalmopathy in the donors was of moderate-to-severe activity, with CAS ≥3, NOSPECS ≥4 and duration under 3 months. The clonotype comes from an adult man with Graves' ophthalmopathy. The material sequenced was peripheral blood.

For the CDR3, the DNA is TGTGCCAGCAGCACCGGACCCGACTACGAGCAGTACTTC. Encoded protein: CASSTGPDYEQYF. The chain employs TRBV9 and TRBJ2-7; D call uncertain. The germline V and J ends were trimmed by 4 bases and 3 bases, with 11 bases remaining between them. Per germline, CDR1 SGDLS and CDR2 YYNGEE. The CDR3 sequence is 13 residues long.